This record concerns one T cell receptor (beta chain) sequence. Antigen unknown. One junction end does not reproduce the germline sequence, and a read error may be involved. The source of the sample is a study of T-cell reconstitution after alpha-beta-depleted transplantation in children. Preparation of the TCRbeta library was carried out with unique molecular identifiers. TCRdb processed the PCR reads anew with MiXCR; each CDR3 protein has one entry. The sample gives 200,000 to 300,000 distinct CDR3 sequences, more than 20% of which show up once; around 4.8% is in the top ten. Germline CDR1 reads LGHDT; CDR2 reads YNNKEL (reference sequence). CDR3 length: 14 residues. Overall study results and limits: One year after transplant, T-cell counts and diversity came mostly from newly produced T cells. TCRbeta diversity was high at day 60 in some patients (a result of surviving recipient T cells and thymic progenitors).

The V gene is TRBV3-1, the J gene TRBJ2-1; the match to TRBD2 covers 9 bases. The clonotype was recovered from a female patient aged 2-10 years who had a stem cell transplant for congenital amegakaryocytic thrombocytopenia, so the T cells may come from the graft donor. This material consisted of PBMCs, mostly from graft donor cells, taken 360 days after TCRalphabeta/CD19-depleted stem cell transplant. The CDR3 nucleotides read TGTGCCATCAGCCAAGAGCGGGGGGTTCATGAGCAGTTCTTC. This sequence encodes CAISQERGVHEQFF.